The rows below give T cell receptor beta chains drawn from one sample of a study of blood T cell repertoires in COVID-19. Profiling relied on immunoSEQ multiplex PCR, and the TCRdb table lists in-frame clones only, not all of them. The sample has 130,000 or so clones; approximately 84% are singletons. The sequenced material came from peripheral blood. All receptors derive from a woman aged 60-75 years with acute or convalescent COVID-19. The CDR3 runs from the conserved cysteine through the conserved F or W. The order of the fields is V gene, clone size, J gene, D gene, CDR3 protein, CDR3 DNA. D genes are given only for firm matches. Where a row states a size, it is once, few, many or the class of an expanded clone; other rows omit it.

TRBV19	.	TRBJ1-3	.	CASSSGAPNSGNTIYF	TGTGCCAGTAGTAGTGGGGCACCCAACTCTGGAAACACCATATATTTT
TRBV30	.	TRBJ2-5	.	CAWSPNWETQYF	TGTGCCTGGAGCCCTAATTGGGAGACCCAGTACTTC
TRBV7-8	.	TRBJ2-5	TRBD2	CASSLGITTSGSEGTQYF	TGTGCCAGCAGCTTAGGGATCACCACTAGCGGGTCAGAGGGGACCCAGTACTTC
TRBV2	.	TRBJ1-5	.	CASSVGRRFDQPQHF	TGTGCCAGCAGTGTGGGTCGGAGGTTTGATCAGCCCCAGCATTTT
TRBV3-1/TRBV3-2	.	TRBJ1-5	TRBD1	CASSLGTVAGQPQHF	TGTGCCAGCAGTCTCGGGACAGTGGCGGGTCAGCCCCAGCATTTT
TRBV18	.	TRBJ2-1	TRBD1	CASSPGQISYNEQFF	TGTGCCAGCTCACCGGGACAGATTTCCTACAATGAGCAGTTCTTC
TRBV7-8	.	TRBJ2-1	TRBD2	CASSLLQRGYYNEQFF	TGTGCCAGCAGCTTATTACAGCGGGGGTACTACAATGAGCAGTTCTTC
TRBV27	.	TRBJ2-4	TRBD1	CASSSGGASENIQYF	TGTGCCAGCAGTTCAGGGGGCGCCTCTGAAAACATTCAGTACTTC
TRBV10-2	.	TRBJ1-1	.	CASKLNTPNTEAFF	TGCGCCAGCAAGCTAAATACTCCGAACACTGAAGCTTTCTTT
TRBV11-2	.	TRBJ1-1	.	CASSFKDSGALNTEAFF	TGTGCCAGCAGCTTCAAGGACAGCGGAGCCTTGAACACTGAAGCTTTCTTT
TRBV3-1/TRBV3-2	.	TRBJ1-4	.	CASSQEFSRGKLFF	TGTGCCAGCAGCCAAGAGTTCAGTCGAGGGAAACTGTTTTTT
TRBV2	.	TRBJ1-1	.	CASSEHLDAFF	TGTGCCAGCAGTGAACATCTAGACGCTTTCTTT
TRBV2	.	TRBJ2-7	TRBD1	CASRPGQATYEQYF	TGTGCCAGCAGACCGGGACAGGCGACCTACGAGCAGTACTTC
TRBV3-1/TRBV3-2	.	TRBJ2-1	.	CASSQVLGPLNEQFF	TGTGCCAGCAGCCAAGTCCTTGGCCCGCTCAATGAGCAGTTCTTC
TRBV24-1	.	TRBJ2-7	TRBD1	CAASPGQGLHEQYF	TGTGCCGCTTCGCCGGGACAGGGTCTCCACGAGCAGTACTTC
TRBV7-9	.	TRBJ1-3	TRBD1	CASSSGQGSQISGNTIYF	TGTGCCAGCAGCTCCGGACAGGGAAGTCAGATTTCTGGAAACACCATATATTTT
TRBV7-8	.	TRBJ1-6	TRBD1	CASSPTRRGLGNSPLHF	TGTGCCAGCAGCCCGACCCGCAGGGGGCTTGGTAATTCACCCCTCCACTTT
TRBV6-5	.	TRBJ1-1	.	CASSYSRGRGGTEAFF	TGTGCCAGCAGTTACTCAAGGGGACGGGGGGGAACTGAAGCTTTCTTT
TRBV24-1	.	TRBJ1-1	.	CATSRGGANTEAFF	TGTGCCACCTCCCGGGGGGGGGCGAACACTGAAGCTTTCTTT
TRBV9	.	TRBJ2-1	.	CASSVSGSSYNEQFF	TGTGCCAGCAGCGTATCGGGGAGCTCCTACAATGAGCAGTTCTTC
TRBV5-1	.	TRBJ1-1	TRBD1	CASGQGLKGEAFF	TGCGCCAGCGGACAGGGCCTAAAGGGGGAAGCTTTCTTT
TRBV5-1	.	TRBJ1-1	.	CASSGGTEGTEAFF	TGCGCCAGCAGCGGTGGGACGGAGGGCACTGAAGCTTTCTTT
TRBV5-6	.	TRBJ1-2	.	CASRSLTGYGYTF	TGTGCCAGCAGATCACTCACGGGCTATGGCTACACCTTC
TRBV10-3	.	TRBJ2-3	.	CAISEGGTSTDTQYF	TGTGCCATCAGTGAGGGCGGGACTAGCACAGATACGCAGTATTTT
TRBV12-3/TRBV12-4	once	TRBJ1-1	.	CASSLDRSTEAFF	TGTGCCAGCAGCCTCGACAGGTCCACTGAAGCTTTCTTT
TRBV27	.	TRBJ1-2	.	CASSLQGRGGYTF	TGTGCCAGCAGCCTTCAGGGTAGGGGAGGCTACACCTTC
TRBV3-1/TRBV3-2	.	TRBJ1-2	.	CASSQLTGSRDGYTF	TGTGCCAGCAGCCAATTAACAGGGTCTCGAGATGGCTACACCTTC
TRBV6-4	.	TRBJ2-1	TRBD2	CASSVVAGDLMNEQFF	TGTGCCAGCAGTGTTGTAGCGGGGGACCTTATGAATGAGCAGTTCTTC
TRBV7-9	.	TRBJ1-2	TRBD1	CASSFPGTDSYGYTF	TGTGCCAGCAGCTTCCCGGGGACAGATTCCTATGGCTACACCTTC
TRBV5-4	.	TRBJ1-2	.	CASRGQRFYGYTF	TGTGCCAGCAGAGGCCAGCGCTTCTATGGCTACACCTTC
TRBV30	once	TRBJ2-7	TRBD1	CAWSRDREYEQYF	TGTGCCTGGAGTCGTGACAGGGAGTACGAGCAGTACTTC
TRBV5-1	.	TRBJ2-3	TRBD2	CASSFGGGLNTDTQYF	TGCGCCAGCAGCTTCGGCGGGGGGCTCAACACAGATACGCAGTATTTT
TRBV7-8	.	TRBJ1-2	TRBD1	CASSLAPGQSYGYTF	TGTGCCAGCAGCTTAGCCCCGGGACAGTCCTATGGCTACACCTTC
TRBV7-3	.	TRBJ2-3	TRBD1	CASRRTTGETDTQYF	TGTGCCAGCAGACGCACTACAGGGGAGACAGATACGCAGTATTTT
TRBV9	few	TRBJ2-3	.	CASRGATDTQYF	TGTGCCAGCCGGGGGGCGACAGATACGCAGTATTTT
TRBV7-8	once	TRBJ1-1	TRBD1	CASSLDRVNTEAFF	TGTGCCAGCAGCCTGGACAGGGTGAACACTGAAGCTTTCTTT
TRBV19	.	TRBJ2-2	TRBD1	CASRDRGLWELFF	TGTGCCAGCAGGGACAGGGGGCTGTGGGAGCTGTTTTTT
TRBV19	.	TRBJ2-5	.	CASSSQGQETQYF	TGTGCCAGTAGTAGTCAGGGGCAAGAGACCCAGTACTTC
TRBV3-1/TRBV3-2	once	TRBJ1-2	.	CASSLGTVEGYTF	TGTGCCAGCAGCCTCGGAACAGTGGAAGGCTACACCTTC
TRBV2	.	TRBJ1-4	TRBD1	CASKGQSYEKLFF	TGTGCCAGCAAGGGACAGTCTTATGAAAAACTGTTTTTT
TRBV24-1	.	TRBJ2-1	TRBD1	CATSDLVTGAYNEQFF	TGTGCCACCAGTGATTTAGTCACAGGGGCCTACAATGAGCAGTTCTTC
TRBV19	.	TRBJ1-1	.	CASSDSSLGNTEAFF	TGTGCCTCTAGCGACAGTTCCTTAGGGAACACTGAAGCTTTCTTT
TRBV10-3	.	TRBJ2-3	.	CAISEETRSDTQYF	TGTGCCATCAGTGAGGAGACGAGGTCAGATACGCAGTATTTT
TRBV28	.	TRBJ2-3	TRBD2	CASSPPGRSTDTQYF	TGTGCCAGCAGTCCACCCGGGAGGTCCACAGATACGCAGTATTTT
TRBV2	.	TRBJ2-3	TRBD1	CASSRDRGRADTQYF	TGTGCCAGCAGTCGGGACAGGGGGCGCGCAGATACGCAGTATTTT
TRBV4-1	.	TRBJ2-2	TRBD1	CASSRLGTATGELFF	TGCGCCAGCAGCAGGCTGGGGACAGCCACCGGGGAGCTGTTTTTT
TRBV25-1	.	TRBJ1-2	.	CASSQGSQSVNF	TGTGCCAGCAGTCAGGGATCTCAGTCTGTTAACTTC
TRBV29-1	.	TRBJ1-2	TRBD1	CSVEFMAGGDGYTF	TGCAGCGTTGAATTTATGGCAGGGGGAGACGGCTACACCTTC
TRBV3-1/TRBV3-2	.	TRBJ2-7	TRBD2	CASRGGGTYEQYF	TGTGCCAGCCGGGGGGGAGGGACCTACGAGCAGTACTTC
TRBV3-1/TRBV3-2	.	TRBJ1-2	TRBD1	CASSQDGQGARGYTF	TGTGCCAGCAGCCAGGACGGACAGGGGGCACGTGGCTACACCTTC
TRBV28	once	TRBJ2-7	.	CASSSLPDRRPYEQYF	TGTGCCAGCAGTTCCCTTCCCGACAGACGACCCTACGAGCAGTACTTC